This T cell receptor beta chain was documented in a study of CD8+CD57+ T cells in acquired aplastic anemia. Study background: The DNA of sorted CD4+ and CD8+ cells averaged 3.2 ug. CD4+ cell libraries from healthy donors averaged about 10.8 million reads.

For this clonotype: What it binds is not known. An end of the junction differs from the germline gene, which may be a read error.

Whole-study findings and limits: Sharing between patients and controls was observed for twenty-nine CD8+ CDR3 sequences.

CDR1 SGHTA and CDR2 FQGTGA come from the germline V gene. CDR3 length equals 14 residues. The template used for profiling TCR beta VDJ and CDR3 was genomic DNA. TCRdb called the reads again in MiXCR, with one record for every CDR3 protein. The table has around 400,000 distinct CDR3 sequences, about two thirds seen once; the top ten hold under 4.5%. The sequence was collected from a human donor in good health, serving as a control. The V and J genes are TRBV7-3 and TRBJ1-6; D might be TRBD1 (6 bases). The material sequenced was sorted CD4+, CD8+, or CD8+CD57+ T cells (not recorded which) from PBMCs. CDR3 loop: CASSSTGGGTPLHF. The CDR3 DNA is TGTGCCAGCAGCTCAACAGGAGGGGGTACGCCCCTCCATTTT.